This entry lists 9 T cell receptor beta chains sequenced from one sample in a study of blood T cell repertoires in COVID-19 (dated by TCRdb to between 2020 and 2021). The method behind the library was the immunoSEQ multiplex PCR assay. Sourced from immuneACCESS, this table was stored by TCRdb with only in-frame sequences that have V and J called. A share of the clones is absent; for the studies checked, an unresolved V gene accounts for under half, and the remainder has no known explanation. The sample records some 200,000 clones, under 90% of which are singletons. Jointly, the top ten make up roughly 5% of the sample. Sequenced input: PBMCs or T cells enriched from blood (not recorded which). These receptors originate from a woman aged 50 to 60 who had been exposed to COVID-19.

CDR3 amino acids: CASSPKRETQPQHF. The CDR3 nucleotides read TGTGCCAGCTCACCAAAGAGGGAAACTCAGCCCCAGCATTTT. V gene TRBV18 combines with J gene TRBJ1-5, with unresolved D. Germline-derived CDR1 and CDR2 are KGHSH and LQKENI. V was cut by 2 bases and J by 6 bases, with 11 bases left in between. There are 14 residues in the CDR3.

This chain joins TRBV19 and TRBJ1-5; TRBD1 aligns across 7 bases. V was pared by 3 bases and J by 3 bases, with 5 bases of the junction left unmatched. The germline V gene encodes CDR1 LNHDA and CDR2 SQIVND (reference sequence). The CDR3 loop spans 15 amino acids. CDR3 protein: CASSIWGQPNQPQHF. The CDR3 DNA follows: TGTGCCAGTAGTATTTGGGGACAGCCCAATCAGCCCCAGCATTTT.

V and J are TRBV19 and TRBJ1-5; D is possibly TRBD1 (6 bases). The V gene's germline CDR1 is LNHDA and CDR2 SQIVND (reference sequence). The germline V and J ends were trimmed by 2 bases and 5 bases, with 16 bases remaining between them. The CDR3 extends over 16 amino acids. CDR3 in DNA: TGTGCCAGTAGTATACTAGCAGGGGCCACCCATCAGCCCCAGCATTTT. Amino acids: CASSILAGATHQPQHF.

The rearrangement links TRBV19 to TRBJ1-1, with 9 nucleotides matching TRBD1. Germline CDR1 reads LNHDA; CDR2 reads SQIVND (reference sequence). The CDR3 has 14 residues. The V and J ends lost 5 bases and 4 bases, in that order; junction bases with no gene match: 5. The CDR3: CASSGPGQGTEAFF. The DNA for the CDR3 is TGTGCCAGTAGTGGACCGGGACAGGGCACTGAAGCTTTCTTT.

This chain links TRBV5-1 with TRBJ2-2; 8 nucleotides agree with TRBD2. The junction had 15 bases not matched to a gene; V was cut back by 7 bases and J by 4 bases. The CDR3 length is 17 residues. Germline CDR1 reads SGHRS; CDR2 reads YFSETQ. Here the CDR3 DNA reads TGCGCCAGCGGACGTCGGGCAGGCGGGGGGTTCACCGGGGAGCTGTTTTTT. It is translated as CASGRRAGGGFTGELFF. The complete variable domain, with remaining parts taken from reference TRBV5-1 and TRBJ2-2, reads KAGVTQTPRYLIKTRGQQVTLSCSPISGHRSVSWYQQTPGQGLQFLFEYFSETQRNKGNFPGRFSGRQFSNSRSEMNVSTLELGDSALYLCASGRRAGGGFTGELFFGEGSRLTVL.

This chain uses TRBV5-1 with TRBJ2-1; TRBD2 matches at 15 bases. Losses at the gene ends were 2 bases for V and 8 bases for J; bases not matched to a gene: 5. This CDR3 comprises 16 residues. Germline loops: CDR1 SGHRS, CDR2 YFSETQ. The CDR3 DNA reads as TGCGCCAGCAGCTTTCCCGGGACTAGCGGGGGGTATGAGCAGTTCTTC. It codes for CASSFPGTSGGYEQFF.

The chain employs TRBV5-5 and TRBJ1-1; D remains unclear. Germline-derived CDR1 and CDR2 are SGHKS and YYEKEE (reference sequence). V was cut by 6 bases and J by 7 bases, with 22 bases left in between. The CDR3 has 15 residues. The CDR3 here is CASTDDLPNFIEAFF. As DNA, the CDR3 is TGTGCCAGCACTGATGACTTACCAAACTTTATTGAAGCTTTCTTT.

The rearrangement joins TRBV5-6 to TRBJ1-6; unclear D gene. This CDR3 has 17 amino acids. Germline lookup yields CDR1 SGHDT and CDR2 YYEEEE. Trimming cost V 4 bases and J 0 bases, with 14 bases left between them. Here the CDR3 DNA reads TGTGCCAGCAGCCGGCGGTTGGTGAGCTCCTATAATTCACCCCTCCACTTT. This sequence encodes CASSRRLVSSYNSPLHF.

The J gene is TRBJ2-4, the V gene TRBV11-2, with 11 bases aligning to TRBD2. Per germline, CDR1 SGHAT and CDR2 FQNNGV. V lost 5 bases to trimming and J lost 2 bases; unmatched junction nucleotides: 5. This CDR3 is built from 16 residues. CDR3 sequence: CASSLSGGVSKNIQYF. DNA of the CDR3: TGTGCCAGCAGCCTTAGCGGGGGGGTGTCCAAAAACATTCAGTACTTC. The whole variable domain, filled in from reference TRBV11-2 and TRBJ2-4, reads EAGVAQSPRYKIIEKRQSVAFWCNPISGHATLYWYQQILGQGPKLLIQFQNNGVVDDSQLPKDRFSAERLKGVDSTLKIQPAKLEDSAVYLCASSLSGGVSKNIQYFGAGTRLSVL.